These 20 T cell receptor beta chains were sequenced from one sample in a study of T-cell reconstitution after alpha-beta-depleted transplantation in children. This sample's TCRbeta library carried unique molecular identifier barcodes. One entry per CDR3 protein results from TCRdb running MiXCR on the PCR reads. The sample holds hundreds of thousands of distinct CDR3 sequences, 10% seen once. The sequenced sample was PBMCs, obtained before TCRalphabeta/CD19-depleted stem cell transplant. The receptors shown here come from a boy in the first two years of life with acute myeloid leukemia, due to receive a stem cell transplant.

This clonotype was seen ten or more times. The chain employs TRBV29-1 and TRBJ2-7, with a possible D match to TRBD2 (6 bases). CDR3 size: 14 residues. Germline CDR1 and CDR2: SQVTM and ANQGSEA. V was shortened by 4 bases and J by 0 bases, with 13 bases between the two germline ends. The CDR3 sequence: CSVAPAGSSYEQYF. CDR3 nucleotide sequence: TGCAGCGTTGCCCCCGCGGGAAGCTCCTACGAGCAGTACTTC.

This clonotype was recorded at least ten times. This chain uses TRBV7-3 with TRBJ2-7; D call uncertain. Per germline, CDR1 SGHTA and CDR2 FQGTGA. CDR3 size: 13 residues. Between the trimmed V and J ends, which lost 5 bases and 6 bases, there was a span of 14 bases. CDR3: CASSPEQTGEQYF. CDR3 nucleotide sequence: TGTGCCAGCAGCCCCGAGCAAACGGGCGAGCAGTACTTC.

The chain joins TRBV30 to TRBJ2-7; 10 bases are a match to TRBD1. Germline V gene data show CDR1 as GTSNPN and CDR2 as SVGIG (reference sequence). The CDR3 has 13 residues. V was clipped by 7 bases and J by 3 bases; unmatched bases: 6. CDR3 bases: TGTGCCTACCTCGGGGACAGGGGCTACGAGCAGTACTTC. Translated, it gives CAYLGDRGYEQYF.

This clonotype was seen more than once but under ten times. The chain combines TRBV4-3 with TRBJ2-6; D may be TRBD1 (6 bases). V was shortened by 3 bases and J by 1 base, with 19 bases between the two germline ends. This CDR3 contains 19 residues. Germline values: CDR1 LGHNA, CDR2 YSLEER. The CDR3 DNA is TGCGCCAGCAGCCATGGTAGACAGGTCAGCACTTCTGGGGCCAACGTCCTGACTTTC. Translated, it gives CASSHGRQVSTSGANVLTF.

The CDR3 bases are TGCAGTGCTACCTCCGGGACAGGGGATTTCGAGCAGTACTTC. This translates into CSATSGTGDFEQYF. The V and J genes are TRBV20-1 and TRBJ2-7, with 10 positions matching TRBD1. Unmatched junction bases numbered 9, after V lost 4 bases and J lost 6 bases. Germline CDR1 reads DFQATT; CDR2 reads SNEGSKA (reference sequence). The CDR3 sequence is 14 residues long.

This clonotype has a count of ten or more. The chain uses TRBV30 and TRBJ1-1; D is unclear. The CDR3 runs 12 residues. V was clipped by 3 bases and J by 2 bases, with 7 bases between them. Germline CDR1 and CDR2: GTSNPN and SVGIG (reference sequence). The CDR3 here is CAWSSTNTEAFF. For the CDR3, the DNA is TGTGCCTGGAGCTCTACTAACACTGAAGCTTTCTTT.

This clonotype was seen repeatedly, ten times or more. The chain uses TRBV3-1 and TRBJ2-7; D unclear. The germline V gene encodes CDR1 LGHDT and CDR2 YNNKEL (reference sequence). The CDR3 runs to 13 residues. Trimming took off 4 bases at V and 3 bases at J, with 10 bases between the two ends. The DNA of the CDR3 is TGTGCCAGCAGCCCTAACTTCCACTACGAGCAGTACTTC. Its protein is CASSPNFHYEQYF.

The rearrangement uses TRBV5-1 and TRBJ1-2; a possible D gene is TRBD1 (5 bases). Deletions cut 9 bases from V and 5 bases from J, with 14 bases between. CDR1 SGHRS and CDR2 YFSETQ come from the germline V gene. There are 12 residues in the CDR3. This chain's CDR3 is CATREGDYGYTF. CDR3 in DNA: TGCGCCACCAGGGAAGGGGATTATGGCTACACCTTC.

There are many counts of this clonotype. The V and J genes are TRBV12-3 or TRBV12-4 and TRBJ2-7; D might be TRBD2 (6 bases). The CDR3 is 13 amino acids. Trimming removed 3 bases from V and 3 bases from J, with 9 bases in between. The CDR3 sequence: CASSFGGLYEQYF. CDR3 bases: TGTGCCAGCAGTTTCGGGGGTCTCTACGAGCAGTACTTC.

This clonotype has at least ten counts. V usage is TRBV7-3 and J usage is TRBJ2-1; weak D call: TRBD1 (5 bases). Trimming took 2 bases from V and 7 from J, leaving 9 bases between them. The CDR3 is made up of 13 amino acids. CDR1 SGHTA and CDR2 FQGTGA come from the germline V gene. The chain's CDR3 is CASSLQGLNEQFF. The CDR3 DNA reads as TGTGCCAGCAGCTTACAGGGATTGAATGAGCAGTTCTTC.

Ten or more counts support this clonotype. The chain joins TRBV3-1 to TRBJ2-7; maybe TRBD2 (5 bases). Germline assignment: CDR1 LGHDT and CDR2 YNNKEL (reference sequence). The CDR3 consists of 15 residues. V was trimmed by 4 bases and J by 3 bases, leaving 16 bases between them. DNA for the CDR3: TGTGCCAGCAGCCCGGGTGGCCTAGCCGACTACGAGCAGTACTTC. Encoded protein: CASSPGGLADYEQYF.

This clonotype was observed a handful of times. The V gene is TRBV9, the J gene TRBJ2-2; no clear D gene. With 0 bases removed from V and 6 bases from J, the gap between germline ends came to 3 bases. Germline assignment: CDR1 SGDLS and CDR2 YYNGEE. This CDR3 comprises 12 residues. The CDR3: CASSVAAGELFF. The CDR3 DNA is TGTGCCAGCAGCGTAGCGGCCGGGGAGCTGTTTTTT. The entire variable domain, with the rest obtained from reference TRBV9 and TRBJ2-2, is as follows: DSGVTQTPKHLITATGQRVTLRCSPRSGDLSVYWYQQSLDQGLQFLIQYYNGEERAKGNILERFSAQQFPDLHSELNLSSLELGDSALYFCASSVAAGELFFGEGSRLTVL.

This clonotype was counted at least ten times. CDR3 protein: CSVEDEQGYEQYF. CDR3 nucleotide sequence: TGCAGCGTTGAAGACGAGCAGGGTTACGAGCAGTACTTC. The chain recombines TRBV29-1 with TRBJ2-7; a possible D gene is TRBD1 (5 bases). CDR1 is SQVTM, CDR2 ANQGSEA, per germline. V lost 0 bases, J lost 4 bases, and 10 bases lay in between. The CDR3 totals 13 residues.

This clonotype occurred many times. The V gene is TRBV27, the J gene TRBJ2-2; D ambiguous. The V gene's germline CDR1 is MNHEY and CDR2 SMNVEV (reference sequence). This CDR3 spans 14 amino acids. Trimming cost V 7 bases and J 4 bases, with 13 bases left between them. The CDR3 DNA is TGTGCCAGCACCATAGGAGAGACCACCGGGGAGCTGTTTTTT. Encoded protein: CASTIGETTGELFF.

This clonotype was detected many times. This chain joins TRBV5-1 and TRBJ2-7, with D hard to call. Trimming stripped 3 bases from V and 4 bases from J, with 8 bases between. This CDR3 region has 12 residues. Germline-derived CDR1 and CDR2 are SGHRS and YFSETQ. The CDR3 coding sequence is TGCGCCAGCAGCTCAAGTAGTTACGAGCAGTACTTC. Amino acids: CASSSSSYEQYF. Filled out from reference TRBV5-1 and TRBJ2-7, the complete variable domain reads KAGVTQTPRYLIKTRGQQVTLSCSPISGHRSVSWYQQTPGQGLQFLFEYFSETQRNKGNFPGRFSGRQFSNSRSEMNVSTLELGDSALYLCASSSSSYEQYFGPGTRLTVT.

This clonotype was counted at least ten times. The chain carries TRBV5-1 and TRBJ1-2; a possible D gene is TRBD1 (5 bases). Trimming stripped 3 bases from V and 3 bases from J, with 9 bases between. CDR1 and CDR2 from the germline V gene are SGHRS and YFSETQ. CDR3 length: 13 residues. The CDR3 loop is CASSSWGDYGYTF. As DNA, the CDR3 is TGCGCCAGCAGCTCCTGGGGGGACTATGGCTACACCTTC.

This clonotype was recorded many times. This chain links TRBV28 with TRBJ2-1; weak D call: TRBD1 (6 bases). V lost 1 base to trimming and J lost 6 bases, with 10 bases between them. CDR1 is MDHEN, CDR2 SYDVKM, per germline. The length of the CDR3 is 14 residues. Here the CDR3 DNA reads TGTGCCAGCAGTTTATCCGGGACAACCAATGAGCAGTTCTTC. Protein product: CASSLSGTTNEQFF. Filled out from reference TRBV28 and TRBJ2-1, the complete variable domain reads DVKVTQSSRYLVKRTGEKVFLECVQDMDHENMFWYRQDPGLGLRLIYFSYDVKMKEKGDIPEGYSVSREKKERFSLILESASTNQTSMYLCASSLSGTTNEQFFGPGTRLTVL.

Many counts were recorded for this clonotype. The chain couples TRBV27 to TRBJ1-5; D gene uncertain. The CDR3 is 14 residues long. The V gene's germline CDR1 is MNHEY and CDR2 SMNVEV (reference sequence). V dropped 4 bases and J dropped 0 bases, with 7 bases sitting between them. CDR3 DNA: TGTGCCAGCAGTTCACTCTATAGCAATCAGCCCCAGCATTTT. This codes for CASSSLYSNQPQHF.

Ten or more counts support this clonotype. The chain has TRBV12-3 or TRBV12-4 and TRBJ2-7; 8 bases fit TRBD1. CDR3 length: 14 amino acids. V was clipped by 4 bases and J by 7 bases; unmatched bases: 9. The CDR3, as DNA: TGTGCCAGCAGTTCTCCGACAGGGGTTGAGGAGCAGTACTTC. Residues: CASSSPTGVEEQYF.

The rearrangement joins TRBV5-1 to TRBJ1-1; TRBD1 matches 7 bases. Germline V gene sequence: CDR1 SGHRS, CDR2 YFSETQ. The CDR3 covers 14 residues. Germline trimming cut 4 bases from V and 5 bases from J; bases unmatched to any gene: 8. CDR3 nucleotide sequence: TGCGCCAGCAGCCCCAGGGGGGTAGGGACTGAAGCTTTCTTT. It specifies CASSPRGVGTEAFF.